The source of this T cell receptor beta chain is a study of T cells in Graves' hyperthyroidism and ophthalmopathy. As for the study in general: Pretreatment peripheral blood was obtained at initial diagnosis.

The source material, RNA transcripts, was used to amplify TCR beta CDR3 regions. RT-PCR in the first round (using the HTBI primer set) targeted the TCR CDR3. TCRdb reprocessed the multiplex PCR reads with MiXCR, giving one entry per CDR3 protein. The sample yields around 690,000 distinct CDR3 sequences, 17% seen once. Each patient was aged 18 to 65 and had newly diagnosed hyperthyroidism of under 2 months' duration. Uncontrolled infection, other autoimmune disease, pregnancy and lactation each barred patients from inclusion. Approximately 9.3 ml of fresh peripheral blood supplied the PBMCs. Trimming shortened V by 5 bases and J by 1 base, and 9 bases separated the two germline ends. This CDR3 region has 13 residues. CDR1 is LNHDA and CDR2 is SQIVND in the germline V gene (reference sequence).

Sequences were obtained from blood. The chain uses TRBV19 and TRBJ2-7; no firm D call. The sequence was obtained from a man between 50 and 59 years old with Graves' hyperthyroidism. The DNA of the CDR3 is TGTGCCAGTAGTCCTTCCTTGTCCTACGAGCAGTACTTC. Translating it yields CASSPSLSYEQYF.